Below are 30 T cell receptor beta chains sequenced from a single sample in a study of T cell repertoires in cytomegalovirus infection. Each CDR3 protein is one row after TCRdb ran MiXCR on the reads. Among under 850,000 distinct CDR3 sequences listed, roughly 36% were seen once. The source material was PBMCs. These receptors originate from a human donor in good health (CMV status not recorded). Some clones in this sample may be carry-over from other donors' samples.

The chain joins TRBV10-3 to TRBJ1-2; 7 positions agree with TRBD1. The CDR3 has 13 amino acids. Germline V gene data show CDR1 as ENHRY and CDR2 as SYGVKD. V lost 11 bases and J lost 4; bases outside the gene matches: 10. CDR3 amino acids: CAASRQGGYGYTF. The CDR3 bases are TGTGCCGCCAGCCGACAGGGTGGCTATGGCTACACCTTC.

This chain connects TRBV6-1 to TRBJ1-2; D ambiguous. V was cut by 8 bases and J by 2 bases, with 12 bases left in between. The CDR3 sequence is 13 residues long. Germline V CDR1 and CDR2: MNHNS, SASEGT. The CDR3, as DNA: TGTGCCAGCGTTGGGCAGGCCAACTATGGCTACACCTTC. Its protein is CASVGQANYGYTF.

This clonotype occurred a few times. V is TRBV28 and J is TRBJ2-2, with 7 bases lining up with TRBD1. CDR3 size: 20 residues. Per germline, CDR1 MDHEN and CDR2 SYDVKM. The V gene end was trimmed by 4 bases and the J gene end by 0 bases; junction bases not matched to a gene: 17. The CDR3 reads CASSYPLAGGEISNTGELFF. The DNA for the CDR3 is TGTGCCAGCAGTTACCCCCTGGCAGGGGGAGAAATATCGAACACCGGGGAGCTGTTTTTT.

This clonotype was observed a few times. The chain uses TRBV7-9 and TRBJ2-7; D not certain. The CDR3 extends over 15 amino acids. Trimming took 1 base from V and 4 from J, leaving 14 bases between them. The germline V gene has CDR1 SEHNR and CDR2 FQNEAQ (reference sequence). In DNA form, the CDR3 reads TGTGCCAGCAGCTTAGAGGTCGACCGTAGTTACGAGCAGTACTTC. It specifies CASSLEVDRSYEQYF.

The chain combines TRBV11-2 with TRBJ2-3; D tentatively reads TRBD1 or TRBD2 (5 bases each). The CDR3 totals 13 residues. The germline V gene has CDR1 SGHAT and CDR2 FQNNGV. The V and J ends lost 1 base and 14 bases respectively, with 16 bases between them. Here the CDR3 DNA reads TGTGCCAGCAGCTTAGGTTCGGGGACCCTATGGTATTTT. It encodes CASSLGSGTLWYF.

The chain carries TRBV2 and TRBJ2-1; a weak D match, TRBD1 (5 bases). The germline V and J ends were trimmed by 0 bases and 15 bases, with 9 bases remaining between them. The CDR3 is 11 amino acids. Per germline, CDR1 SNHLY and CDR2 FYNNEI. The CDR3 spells CASSEALQGFF. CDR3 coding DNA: TGTGCCAGCAGTGAAGCGCTTCAGGGGTTCTTC.

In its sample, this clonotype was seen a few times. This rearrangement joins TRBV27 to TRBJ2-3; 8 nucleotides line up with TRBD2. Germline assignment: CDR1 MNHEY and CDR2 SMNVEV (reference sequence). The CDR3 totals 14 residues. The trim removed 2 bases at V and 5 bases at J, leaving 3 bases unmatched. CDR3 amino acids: CASSLRTSGDTQYF. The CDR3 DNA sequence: TGTGCCAGCAGTTTACGTACTAGCGGAGATACGCAGTATTTT.

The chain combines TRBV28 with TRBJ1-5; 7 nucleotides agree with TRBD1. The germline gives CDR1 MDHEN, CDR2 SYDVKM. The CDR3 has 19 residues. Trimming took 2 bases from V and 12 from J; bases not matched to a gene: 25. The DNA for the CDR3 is TGTGCCAGCAGTTTACCCGGACGTTCACAGGGGCACCCCGATCATCTCCAGCATTTT. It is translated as CASSLPGRSQGHPDHLQHF.

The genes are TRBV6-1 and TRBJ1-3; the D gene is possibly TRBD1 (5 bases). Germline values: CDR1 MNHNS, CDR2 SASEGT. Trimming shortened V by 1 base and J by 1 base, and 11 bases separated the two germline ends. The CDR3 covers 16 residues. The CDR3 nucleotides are TGTGCCAGCAGTGAAGTAAGGGGCCGATCTGGAAACACCATATATTTT. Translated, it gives CASSEVRGRSGNTIYF.

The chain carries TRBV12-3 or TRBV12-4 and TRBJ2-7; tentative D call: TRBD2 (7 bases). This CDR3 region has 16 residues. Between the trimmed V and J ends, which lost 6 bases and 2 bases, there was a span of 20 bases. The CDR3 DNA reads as TGTGCCAGCAGCCGAAACCTGGGGGGGGCTCCCTACGAGCAGTACTTC. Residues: CASSRNLGGAPYEQYF.

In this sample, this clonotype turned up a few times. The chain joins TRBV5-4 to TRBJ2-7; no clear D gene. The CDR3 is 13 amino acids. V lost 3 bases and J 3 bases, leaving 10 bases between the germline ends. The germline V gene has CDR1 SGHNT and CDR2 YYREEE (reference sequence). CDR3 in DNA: TGTGCCAGCAGCTCGGACCACCACTACGAGCAGTACTTC. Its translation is CASSSDHHYEQYF.

The CDR3 DNA follows: TGTGCCAGTACCATACATTCGAACACTGAAGCTTTCTTT. As protein: CASTIHSNTEAFF. The genes are TRBV19 and TRBJ1-1; D gene uncertain. Germline V gene sequence: CDR1 LNHDA, CDR2 SQIVND (reference sequence). CDR3 length: 13 amino acids. Trimming pared 7 bases from V and 1 base from J, leaving 10 bases between.

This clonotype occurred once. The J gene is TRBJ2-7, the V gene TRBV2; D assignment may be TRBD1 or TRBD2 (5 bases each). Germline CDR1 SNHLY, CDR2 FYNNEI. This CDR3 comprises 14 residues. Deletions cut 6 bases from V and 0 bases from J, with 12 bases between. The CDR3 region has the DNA TGTGCCAGCAGAGCTTCCGGGGCCTCCTACGAGCAGTACTTC. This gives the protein CASRASGASYEQYF.

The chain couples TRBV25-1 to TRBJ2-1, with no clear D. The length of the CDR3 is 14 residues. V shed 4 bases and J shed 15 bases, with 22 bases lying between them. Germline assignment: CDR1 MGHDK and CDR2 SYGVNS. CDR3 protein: CASSGQSSYNDPFF. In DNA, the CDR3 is TGTGCCAGCAGTGGGCAGAGCTCCTACAATGATCCGTTCTTC.

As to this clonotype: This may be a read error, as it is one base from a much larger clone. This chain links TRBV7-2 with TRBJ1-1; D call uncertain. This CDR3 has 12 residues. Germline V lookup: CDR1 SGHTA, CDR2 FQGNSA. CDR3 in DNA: TGTGCCAGCAGCTTAGGGCACACTGAAGATTTCTTT. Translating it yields CASSLGHTEDFF.

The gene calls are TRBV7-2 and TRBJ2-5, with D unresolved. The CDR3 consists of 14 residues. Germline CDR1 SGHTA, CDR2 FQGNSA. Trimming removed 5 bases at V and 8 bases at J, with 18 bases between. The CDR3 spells CASSPWAGHDTQYF. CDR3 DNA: TGTGCCAGCAGCCCGTGGGCCGGGCACGATACCCAGTACTTC.

The CDR3 region is CSIQTGGSYEQYF. CDR3 DNA sequence: TGCAGCATCCAGACAGGGGGGTCCTACGAGCAGTACTTC. The genes are TRBV29-1 and TRBJ2-7; TRBD1 matches 9 bases. The V and J ends lost 8 bases and 1 base, in that order; junction bases with no gene match: 6. CDR1 and CDR2 from the germline V gene are SQVTM and ANQGSEA. This CDR3 is built from 13 residues.

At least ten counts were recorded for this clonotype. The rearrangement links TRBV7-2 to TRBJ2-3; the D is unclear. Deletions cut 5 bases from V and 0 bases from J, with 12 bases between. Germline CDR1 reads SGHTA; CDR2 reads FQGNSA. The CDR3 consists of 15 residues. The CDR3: CASSPPEWSTDTQYF. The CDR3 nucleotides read TGTGCCAGCAGCCCCCCCGAGTGGAGCACAGATACGCAGTATTTT.

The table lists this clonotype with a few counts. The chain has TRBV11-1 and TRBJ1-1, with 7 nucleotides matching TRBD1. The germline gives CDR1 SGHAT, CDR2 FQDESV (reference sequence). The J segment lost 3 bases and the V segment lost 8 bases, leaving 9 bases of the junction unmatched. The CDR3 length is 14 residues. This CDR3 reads CASRDEGGDTEAFF. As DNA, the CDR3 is TGTGCCAGCCGAGACGAAGGGGGCGACACTGAAGCTTTCTTT.

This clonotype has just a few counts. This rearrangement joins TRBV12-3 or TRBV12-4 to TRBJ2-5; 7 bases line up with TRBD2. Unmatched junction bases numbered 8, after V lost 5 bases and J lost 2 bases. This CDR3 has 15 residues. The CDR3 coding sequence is TGTGCCAGCAGTGGGGGATTCGGGAGGCAAGAGACCCAGTACTTC. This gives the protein CASSGGFGRQETQYF.

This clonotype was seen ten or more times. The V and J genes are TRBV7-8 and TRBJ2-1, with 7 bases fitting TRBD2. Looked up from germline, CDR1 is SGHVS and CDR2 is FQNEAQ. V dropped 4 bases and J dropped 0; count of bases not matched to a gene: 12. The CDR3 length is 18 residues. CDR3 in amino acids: CASSSTRRAGSSYNEQFF. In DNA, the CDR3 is TGTGCCAGCAGCTCCACAAGGAGAGCGGGGAGCTCCTACAATGAGCAGTTCTTC.

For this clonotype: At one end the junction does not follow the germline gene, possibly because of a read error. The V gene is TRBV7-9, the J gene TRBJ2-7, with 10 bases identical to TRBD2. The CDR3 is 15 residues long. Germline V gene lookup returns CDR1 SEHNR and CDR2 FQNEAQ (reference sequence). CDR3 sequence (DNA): TGTTCCATCAGCACGAAATCAGCGGGAGGGCTCGAGCATTACTTC. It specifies CSISTKSAGGLEHYF.

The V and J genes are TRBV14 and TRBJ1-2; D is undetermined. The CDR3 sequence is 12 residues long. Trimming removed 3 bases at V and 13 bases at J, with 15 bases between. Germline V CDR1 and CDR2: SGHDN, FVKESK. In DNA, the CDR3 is TGTGCCAGCAGCCATAGAGGAAGGGTCTCCACCTTC. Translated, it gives CASSHRGRVSTF.

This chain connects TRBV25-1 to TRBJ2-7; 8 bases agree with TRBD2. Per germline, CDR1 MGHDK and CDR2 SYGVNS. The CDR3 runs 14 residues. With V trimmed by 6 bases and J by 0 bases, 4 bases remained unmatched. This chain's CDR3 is CASSGGVGSYEQYF. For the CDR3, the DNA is TGTGCCAGCAGCGGGGGGGTGGGCTCCTACGAGCAGTACTTC.

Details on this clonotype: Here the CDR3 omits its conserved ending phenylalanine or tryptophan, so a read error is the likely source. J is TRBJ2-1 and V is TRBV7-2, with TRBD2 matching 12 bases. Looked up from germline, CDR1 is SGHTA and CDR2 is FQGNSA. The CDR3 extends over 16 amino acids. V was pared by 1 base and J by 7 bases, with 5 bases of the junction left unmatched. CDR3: CASSLVPSGRENEQFL. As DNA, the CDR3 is TGTGCCAGCAGCTTAGTGCCTAGCGGGAGGGAAAATGAGCAGTTCTTA.

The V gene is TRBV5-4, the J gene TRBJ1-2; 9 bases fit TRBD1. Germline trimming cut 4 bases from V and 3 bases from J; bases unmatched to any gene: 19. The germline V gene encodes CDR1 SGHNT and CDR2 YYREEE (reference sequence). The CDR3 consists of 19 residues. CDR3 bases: TGTGCCAGCAGCCGCCGAGGCGGGACAGGGTTAAGGTTGGACTATGGCTACACCTTC. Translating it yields CASSRRGGTGLRLDYGYTF. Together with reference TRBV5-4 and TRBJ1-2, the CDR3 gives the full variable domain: ETGVTQSPTHLIKTRGQQVTLRCSSQSGHNTVSWYQQALGQGPQFIFQYYREEENGRGNFPPRFSGLQFPNYSSELNVNALELDDSALYLCASSRRGGTGLRLDYGYTFGSGTRLTVV.

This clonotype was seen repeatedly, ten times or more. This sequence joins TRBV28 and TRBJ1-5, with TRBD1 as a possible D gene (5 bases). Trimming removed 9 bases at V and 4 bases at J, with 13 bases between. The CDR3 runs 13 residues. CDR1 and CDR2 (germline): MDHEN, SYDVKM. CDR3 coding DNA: TGTGCCAGTTTGGGACCAACGAATCAGCCCCAGCATTTT. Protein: CASLGPTNQPQHF.

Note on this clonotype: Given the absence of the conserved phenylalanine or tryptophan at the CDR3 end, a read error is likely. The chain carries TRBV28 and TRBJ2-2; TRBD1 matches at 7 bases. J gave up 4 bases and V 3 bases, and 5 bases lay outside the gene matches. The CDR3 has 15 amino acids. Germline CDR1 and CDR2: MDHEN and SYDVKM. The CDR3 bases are TGTGCCAGCAGTTTGAGAGGGGGCGGCACCGGGGAGCTGTTTTTG. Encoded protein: CASSLRGGGTGELFL.

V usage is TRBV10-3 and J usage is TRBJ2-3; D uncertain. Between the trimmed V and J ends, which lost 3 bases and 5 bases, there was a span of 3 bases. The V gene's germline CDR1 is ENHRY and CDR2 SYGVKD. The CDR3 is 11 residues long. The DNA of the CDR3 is TGTGCCATCAGTGATAGAGATACGCAGTATTTT. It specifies CAISDRDTQYF.

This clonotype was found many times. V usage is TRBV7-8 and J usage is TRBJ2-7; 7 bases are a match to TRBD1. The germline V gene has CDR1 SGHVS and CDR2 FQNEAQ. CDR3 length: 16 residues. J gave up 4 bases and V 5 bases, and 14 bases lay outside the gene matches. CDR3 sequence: CASSPGQRKTAYEQYF. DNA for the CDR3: TGTGCCAGCAGCCCGGGACAGCGTAAAACTGCGTACGAGCAGTACTTC. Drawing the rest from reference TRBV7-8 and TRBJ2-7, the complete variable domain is GAGVSQSPRYKVAKRGQDVALRCDPISGHVSLFWYQQALGQGPEFLTYFQNEAQLDKSGLPSDRFFAERPEGSVSTLKIQRTQQEDSAVYLCASSPGQRKTAYEQYFGPGTRLTVT.